These T cell receptor beta chains were read from a single sample in a study of T cell repertoires in cytomegalovirus infection. TCRdb recomputed calls from the reads with MiXCR, one row per CDR3 protein. The top ten clones hold around 25% of a sample with 560,000 or so distinct CDR3 sequences, 16% of them seen once. Sequenced sample: CD8+ T cells from PBMCs. These receptors were obtained from a human donor in good health (CMV status not recorded). Some clones in this sample may be carry-over from other donors' samples. Each CDR3 is given with its conserved first and last residue. D genes are given only for firm matches. The size entry is marked missing in some rows and otherwise reads once, few, many or a size class.

clone_size,j_call,d_call,v_call,cdr3_nt,cdr3_aa
many,TRBJ2-1,-,TRBV7-8,TGTGCCAGCATGGACAGTTTCCCTCACAATGAGCAGTTCTTC,CASMDSFPHNEQFF
few,TRBJ2-7,-,TRBV20-1,TGCAGTGCTAGAGATCTCAGCGGGTCCTCCTACGAGCAGTACTTC,CSARDLSGSSYEQYF
many,TRBJ2-1,TRBD2,TRBV7-9,TGTGCCAGCAGCGGGCCGACTAGCGGGGGGGACAATGAGCAGTTCTTC,CASSGPTSGGDNEQFF
-,TRBJ1-6,-,TRBV27,TGTGCCAGCACCCCGCGGGTACAGGGAAGGTCACCCCTCCACTTT,CASTPRVQGRSPLHF
many,TRBJ1-5,-,TRBV7-6,TGTGCCAGCAGCCTTGGACCTGCAGGAAATCAGCCCCAGCATTTT,CASSLGPAGNQPQHF
few,TRBJ2-1,-,TRBV13,TGTGCCAGCAGCTCCCAGCGCCGGGCAAATGAGCAGTTCTTC,CASSSQRRANEQFF
many,TRBJ2-1,TRBD2,TRBV12-3/TRBV12-4,TGTGCCAGCACCTCCGTGAGTAGCGGGAGCCCCAGGCATGAGCAGTTCTTC,CASTSVSSGSPRHEQFF
-,TRBJ1-1,-,TRBV29-1,TGCAGCGTTGGACGAGTGGTTCGGGGCACTGAAGCTTTCTTT,CSVGRVVRGTEAFF
few,TRBJ2-1,-,TRBV4-1,TGCGCCAGCAGCCAACTCGTCCTGTTAACTAGCAGGGATGAGCAGTTCTTC,CASSQLVLLTSRDEQFF
many,TRBJ1-3,-,TRBV11-2,TGTGCCAGCAGCTTAAGGACGATGGGAACTGGAAACACCATATATTTT,CASSLRTMGTGNTIYF
few,TRBJ2-7,-,TRBV29-1,TGCAGCGTTGAGATCAGGGGAGGCGAGCAGTACTTC,CSVEIRGGEQYF
few,TRBJ2-5,TRBD2,TRBV19,TGTGCCAGTAGTATAGGACAGCCTAGCGGGGGATGGCAAGAGACCCAGTACTTC,CASSIGQPSGGWQETQYF
-,TRBJ1-1,-,TRBV29-1,TGCAGCGTTGGAGGAACGAGCACTGAAGCTTTCTTT,CSVGGTSTEAFF
many,TRBJ2-5,-,TRBV27,TGTGCCAGCAGTCCCTTAGCAGACCAAGAGACCCAGTACTTC,CASSPLADQETQYF
-,TRBJ1-5,TRBD1,TRBV28,TGTGCCAGCAGTTTAAGACCGGGAAGAGGGACAGGGGAAGTAGGGCAGCCCCAGCATTTT,CASSLRPGRGTGEVGQPQHF